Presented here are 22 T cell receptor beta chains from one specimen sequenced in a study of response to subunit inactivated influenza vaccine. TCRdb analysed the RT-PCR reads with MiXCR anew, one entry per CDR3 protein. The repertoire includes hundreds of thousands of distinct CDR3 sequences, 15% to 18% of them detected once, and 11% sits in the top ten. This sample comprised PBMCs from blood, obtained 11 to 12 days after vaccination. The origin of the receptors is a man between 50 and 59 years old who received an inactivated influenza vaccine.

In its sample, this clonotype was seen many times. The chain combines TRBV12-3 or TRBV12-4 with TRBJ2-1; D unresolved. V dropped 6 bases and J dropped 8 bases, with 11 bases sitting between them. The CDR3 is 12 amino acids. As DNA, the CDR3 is TGTGCCAGCAGCCAACAGCGTCATGAGCAGTTCTTC. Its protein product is CASSQQRHEQFF.

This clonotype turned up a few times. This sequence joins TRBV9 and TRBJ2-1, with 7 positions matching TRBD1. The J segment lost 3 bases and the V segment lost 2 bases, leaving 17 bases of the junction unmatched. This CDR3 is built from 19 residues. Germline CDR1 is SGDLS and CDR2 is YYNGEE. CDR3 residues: CASSVGLGNRGSGYNEQFF. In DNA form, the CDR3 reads TGTGCCAGCAGCGTGGGCTTAGGGAACAGGGGAAGCGGCTACAATGAGCAGTTCTTC.

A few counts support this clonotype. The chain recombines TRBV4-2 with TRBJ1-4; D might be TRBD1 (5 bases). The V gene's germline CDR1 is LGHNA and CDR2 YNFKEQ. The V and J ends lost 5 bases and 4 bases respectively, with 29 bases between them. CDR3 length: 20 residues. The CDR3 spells CASSKYPGRRNQADNEKLFF. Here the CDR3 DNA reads TGTGCCAGCAGCAAATATCCGGGACGCAGGAACCAGGCAGATAATGAAAAACTGTTTTTT.

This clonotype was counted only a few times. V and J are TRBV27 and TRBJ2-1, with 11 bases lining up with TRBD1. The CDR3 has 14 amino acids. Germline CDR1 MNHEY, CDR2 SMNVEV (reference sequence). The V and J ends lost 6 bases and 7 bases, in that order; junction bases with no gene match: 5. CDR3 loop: CASSSGTGGNEQFF. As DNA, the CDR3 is TGTGCCAGCAGCAGCGGGACAGGGGGGAATGAGCAGTTCTTC.

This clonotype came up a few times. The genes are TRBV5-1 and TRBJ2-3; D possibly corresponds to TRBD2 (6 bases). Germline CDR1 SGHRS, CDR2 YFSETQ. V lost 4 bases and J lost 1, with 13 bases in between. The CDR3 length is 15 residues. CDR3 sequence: CASSGRASGTDTQYF. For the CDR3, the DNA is TGCGCCAGCAGCGGACGGGCTAGCGGCACAGATACGCAGTATTTT.

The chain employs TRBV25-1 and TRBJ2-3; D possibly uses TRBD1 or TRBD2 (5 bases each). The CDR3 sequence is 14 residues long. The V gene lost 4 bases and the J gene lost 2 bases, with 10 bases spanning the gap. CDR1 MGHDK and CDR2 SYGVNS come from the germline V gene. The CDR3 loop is CASSAEGPTDTQYF. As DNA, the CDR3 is TGTGCCAGCAGTGCCGAGGGACCCACAGATACGCAGTATTTT.

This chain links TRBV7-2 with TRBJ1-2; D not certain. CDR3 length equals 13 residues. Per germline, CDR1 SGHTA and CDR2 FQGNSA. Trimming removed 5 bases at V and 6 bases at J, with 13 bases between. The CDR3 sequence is CASSRGIRDGYTF. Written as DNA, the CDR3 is TGTGCCAGCAGCCGCGGGATTCGGGATGGCTACACCTTC.

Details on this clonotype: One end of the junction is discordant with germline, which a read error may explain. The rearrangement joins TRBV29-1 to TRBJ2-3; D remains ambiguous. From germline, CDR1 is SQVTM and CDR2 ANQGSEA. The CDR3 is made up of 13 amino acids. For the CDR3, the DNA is TGCAGAGTTGAACCAGGACGCACAGATACGCAGTATTTT. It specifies CRVEPGRTDTQYF.

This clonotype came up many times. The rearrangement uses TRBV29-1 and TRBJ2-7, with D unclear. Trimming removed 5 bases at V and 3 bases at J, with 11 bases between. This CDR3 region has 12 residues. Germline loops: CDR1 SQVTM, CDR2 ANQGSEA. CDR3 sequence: CSVKSASYEQYF. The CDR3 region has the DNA TGCAGCGTTAAGTCTGCGAGCTACGAGCAGTACTTC.

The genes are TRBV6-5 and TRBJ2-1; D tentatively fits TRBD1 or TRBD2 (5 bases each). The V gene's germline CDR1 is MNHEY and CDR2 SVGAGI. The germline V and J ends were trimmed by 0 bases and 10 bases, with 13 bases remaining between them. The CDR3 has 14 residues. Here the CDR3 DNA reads TGTGCCAGCAGTTACTCGACCGGGGCCTTGGAGCAGTTCTTC. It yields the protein CASSYSTGALEQFF.

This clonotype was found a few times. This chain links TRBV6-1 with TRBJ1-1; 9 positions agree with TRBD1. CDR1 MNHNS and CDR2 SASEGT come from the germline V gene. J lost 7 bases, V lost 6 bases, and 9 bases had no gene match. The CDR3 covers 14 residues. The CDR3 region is CASRDGTGSYEAFF. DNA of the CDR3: TGTGCCAGCAGGGACGGGACAGGGTCATATGAAGCTTTCTTT.

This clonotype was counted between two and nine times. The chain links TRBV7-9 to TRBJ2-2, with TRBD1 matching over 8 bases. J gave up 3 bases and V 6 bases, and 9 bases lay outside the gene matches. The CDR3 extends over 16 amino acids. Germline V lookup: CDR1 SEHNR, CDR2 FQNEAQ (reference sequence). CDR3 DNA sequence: TGTGCCAGCAGAACATGGCAGGGGGCTTACACCGGGGAGCTGTTTTTT. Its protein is CASRTWQGAYTGELFF.

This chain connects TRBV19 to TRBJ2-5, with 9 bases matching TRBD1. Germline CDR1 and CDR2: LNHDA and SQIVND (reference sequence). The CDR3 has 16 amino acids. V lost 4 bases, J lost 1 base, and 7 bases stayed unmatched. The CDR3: CASSTRDRVFQETQYF. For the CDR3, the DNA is TGTGCCAGTAGTACCCGGGACAGGGTCTTCCAAGAGACCCAGTACTTC.

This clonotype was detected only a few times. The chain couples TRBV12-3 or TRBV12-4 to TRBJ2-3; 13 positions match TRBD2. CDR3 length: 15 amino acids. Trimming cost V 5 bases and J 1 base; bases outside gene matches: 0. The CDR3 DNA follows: TGTGCCAGCAGTGGACTAGCGGGGGGCACAGATACGCAGTATTTT. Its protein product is CASSGLAGGTDTQYF.

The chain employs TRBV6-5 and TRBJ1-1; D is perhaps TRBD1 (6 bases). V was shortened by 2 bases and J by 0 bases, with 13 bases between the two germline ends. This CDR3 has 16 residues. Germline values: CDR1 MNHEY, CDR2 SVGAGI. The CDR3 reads CASSYVQGQMNTEAFF. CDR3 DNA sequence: TGTGCCAGCAGTTACGTTCAGGGGCAAATGAACACTGAAGCTTTCTTT.

The CDR3 loop is CASSLRRGRAHEQYF. In nucleotides, the CDR3 is TGTGCCAGCAGCTTAAGACGCGGGAGGGCCCACGAGCAGTACTTC. The V and J genes are TRBV7-8 and TRBJ2-7; 9 bases are shared with TRBD2. This CDR3 spans 15 amino acids. Germline V gene data show CDR1 as SGHVS and CDR2 as FQNEAQ. J was trimmed by 5 bases and V by 2 bases; bases with no gene match: 7.

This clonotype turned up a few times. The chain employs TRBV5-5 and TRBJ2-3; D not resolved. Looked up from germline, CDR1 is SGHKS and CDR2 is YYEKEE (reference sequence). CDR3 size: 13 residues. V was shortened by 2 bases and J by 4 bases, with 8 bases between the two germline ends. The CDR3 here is CASSLTSPDTQYF. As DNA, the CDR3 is TGTGCCAGCAGCTTAACATCCCCAGATACGCAGTATTTT.

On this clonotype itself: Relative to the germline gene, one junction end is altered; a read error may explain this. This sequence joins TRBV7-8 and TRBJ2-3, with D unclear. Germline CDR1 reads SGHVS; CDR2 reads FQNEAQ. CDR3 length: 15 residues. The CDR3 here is CTSSFEQSSTDTQYF. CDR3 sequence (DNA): TGTACCAGCAGCTTCGAACAGAGCAGCACAGATACGCAGTATTTT.

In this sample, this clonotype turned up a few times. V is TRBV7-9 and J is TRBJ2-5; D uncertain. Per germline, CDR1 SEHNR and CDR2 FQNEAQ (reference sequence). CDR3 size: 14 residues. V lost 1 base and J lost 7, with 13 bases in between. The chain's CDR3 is CASSLGGRDSTQYF. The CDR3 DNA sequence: TGTGCCAGCAGCTTAGGGGGAAGGGATTCGACCCAGTACTTC.

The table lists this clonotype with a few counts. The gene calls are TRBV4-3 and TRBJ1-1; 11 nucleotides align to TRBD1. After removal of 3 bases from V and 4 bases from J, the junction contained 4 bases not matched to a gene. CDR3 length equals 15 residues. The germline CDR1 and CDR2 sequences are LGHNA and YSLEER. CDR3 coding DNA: TGCGCCAGCAGCCAGGACAGGGGGCTTGGCACTGAAGCTTTCTTT. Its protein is CASSQDRGLGTEAFF.

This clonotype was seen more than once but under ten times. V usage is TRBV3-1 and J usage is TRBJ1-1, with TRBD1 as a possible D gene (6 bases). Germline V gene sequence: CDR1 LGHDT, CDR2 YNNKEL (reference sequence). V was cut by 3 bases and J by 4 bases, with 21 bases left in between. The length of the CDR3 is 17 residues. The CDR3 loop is CASSHGDLGQTTTEAFF. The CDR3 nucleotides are TGTGCCAGCAGCCATGGGGATTTAGGACAGACGACCACTGAAGCTTTCTTT.

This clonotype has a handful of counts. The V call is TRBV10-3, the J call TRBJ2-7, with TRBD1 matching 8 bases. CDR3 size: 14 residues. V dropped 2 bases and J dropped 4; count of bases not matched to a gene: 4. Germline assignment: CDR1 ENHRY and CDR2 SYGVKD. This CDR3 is CAISEAGGGYEQYF. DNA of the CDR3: TGTGCCATCAGTGAGGCAGGGGGCGGTTACGAGCAGTACTTC.